This T cell receptor (beta chain) is drawn from a study of blood T cell repertoires in COVID-19. Turning to the study itself: In each case, the material was cDNA or gDNA derived from T cells, B-cell-depleted T cells, or PBMCs.

Sequencing used immunoSEQ multiplex PCR; TCRdb keeps in-frame clones, though not all of them. The sample carries around 160,000 clones, about 83% recorded once. CDR1 is LGHDT, CDR2 YNNKEL, per germline (reference sequence). This CDR3 is built from 15 residues. Trimming cost V 5 bases and J 5 bases; bases outside gene matches: 6. The origin of this receptor is a woman older than 75 with acute or convalescent COVID-19. Sequencing was performed on peripheral blood. The genes are TRBV3-1 (or the pseudogene TRBV3-2) and TRBJ2-5; TRBD2 matches at 12 bases. In DNA form, the CDR3 reads TGTGCCAGCAGCTCTCGACTAGCGGGAGTGGAGACCCAGTACTTC. Residues: CASSSRLAGVETQYF.